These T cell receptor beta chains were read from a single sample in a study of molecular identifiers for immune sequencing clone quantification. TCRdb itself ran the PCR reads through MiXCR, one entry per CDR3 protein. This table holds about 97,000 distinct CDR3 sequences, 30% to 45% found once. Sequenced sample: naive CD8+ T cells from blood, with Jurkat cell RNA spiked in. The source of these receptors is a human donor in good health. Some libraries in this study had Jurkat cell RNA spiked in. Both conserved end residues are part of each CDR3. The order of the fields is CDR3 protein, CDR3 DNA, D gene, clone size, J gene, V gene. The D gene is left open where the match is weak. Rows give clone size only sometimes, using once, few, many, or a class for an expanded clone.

CASLQGFSGANVLTF	TGTGCCAGTTTACAGGGTTTCTCTGGGGCCAACGTCCTGACTTTC	-	few	TRBJ2-6	TRBV19
CASSQGFTGELFF	TGTGCCAGCAGCCAAGGATTCACCGGGGAGCTGTTTTTT	-	many	TRBJ2-2	TRBV28
CASSSGRNTGELFF	TGTGCCAGCAGTTCCGGACGGAACACCGGGGAGCTGTTTTTT	-	few	TRBJ2-2	TRBV27
CASTPPSTDTQYF	TGTGCCAGTACCCCACCTAGCACAGATACGCAGTATTTT	-	-	TRBJ2-3	TRBV19
CSAILVQGSALF	TGCAGTGCTATTCTGGTACAGGGTTCAGCTCTCTTT	-	-	TRBJ1-1	TRBV20-1
CSAPGQGYQPQHF	TGCAGTGCGCCGGGACAGGGATATCAGCCCCAGCATTTT	TRBD1	many	TRBJ1-5	TRBV20-1
CASSLGASLGEQYF	TGTGCCAGTAGTTTGGGGGCCTCCCTTGGTGAGCAGTACTTC	-	-	TRBJ2-7	TRBV19
CASSLSRASAQETQYF	TGTGCCAGCAGCTTATCAAGGGCTTCAGCCCAAGAGACCCAGTACTTC	-	few	TRBJ2-5	TRBV7-6
CASSLSVGGGNTRTDTQYF	TGTGCCAGCAGTTTGAGTGTTGGCGGGGGGAACACCCGCACAGATACGCAGTATTTT	TRBD2	few	TRBJ2-3	TRBV28
CASTLGSGNTIYF	TGTGCCAGCACCCTTGGGTCTGGAAACACCATATATTTT	-	many	TRBJ1-3	TRBV12-3/TRBV12-4
CASSLFSGSPYNEQFF	TGTGCCAGCAGTTTATTTAGCGGGAGCCCCTACAATGAGCAGTTCTTC	TRBD2	few	TRBJ2-1	TRBV27
CASSLDRIQETQYF	TGTGCCAGCAGCTTAGACAGAATCCAAGAGACCCAGTACTTC	-	-	TRBJ2-5	TRBV7-2
CATSRDQGENSPLHF	TGTGCCACCAGCAGAGATCAGGGCGAGAATTCACCCCTCCACTTT	-	-	TRBJ1-6	TRBV15
CASRGAYNEQFF	TGTGCCAGCAGGGGAGCCTACAATGAGCAGTTCTTC	-	many	TRBJ2-1	TRBV7-8
CASSHEDPSPAYEQYF	TGCGCCAGCAGCCATGAAGACCCCTCCCCGGCCTACGAGCAGTACTTC	-	-	TRBJ2-7	TRBV4-1
CASSLTFGQSSYEQYF	TGTGCCAGCAGCTTAACTTTCGGACAAAGCTCCTACGAGCAGTACTTC	-	-	TRBJ2-7	TRBV7-9
CASSQTGGGDQPQHF	TGTGCCAGCAGCCAGACAGGGGGCGGGGATCAGCCCCAGCATTTT	TRBD1	few	TRBJ1-5	TRBV4-2
CSAGQIAGATDTQYF	TGCAGTGCTGGACAAATAGCGGGAGCTACAGATACGCAGTATTTT	TRBD2	few	TRBJ2-3	TRBV20-1
CASSEEGGALFLQPQHF	TGTGCCAGCAGTGAGGAGGGGGGGGCGCTCTTCCTTCAGCCCCAGCATTTT	-	few	TRBJ1-5	TRBV6-1
CASSLPPGTGTGEQFF	TGTGCCAGCAGCTTACCCCCCGGGACAGGGACTGGTGAGCAGTTCTTC	TRBD1	many	TRBJ2-1	TRBV7-9
CSAAPFRAGAGRDTQYF	TGCAGTGCTGCCCCTTTTAGGGCGGGAGCGGGCCGGGATACGCAGTATTTT	TRBD2	-	TRBJ2-3	TRBV20-1
CASSLWARGHGGYTF	TGTGCCAGCAGTTTGTGGGCCAGGGGGCATGGTGGCTACACCTTC	TRBD1	-	TRBJ1-2	TRBV28
CSAGDRFSRRAFF	TGCAGTGCAGGGGACCGGTTTAGTAGACGGGCTTTCTTT	-	many	TRBJ1-1	TRBV20-1
CANSPPLTGELFF	TGTGCCAACAGCCCCCCTCTCACCGGGGAGCTGTTTTTT	-	few	TRBJ2-2	TRBV9
CSATAWRASYEQYF	TGCAGTGCTACGGCCTGGAGAGCCTCCTACGAGCAGTACTTC	-	few	TRBJ2-7	TRBV20-1
CASSIYEGTDTQYF	TGTGCCAGTAGTATATATGAGGGAACAGATACGCAGTATTTT	-	-	TRBJ2-3	TRBV19
CASSPLPAYEQYF	TGTGCCAGCAGTCCACTCCCGGCCTACGAGCAGTACTTC	-	few	TRBJ2-7	TRBV7-6
CASSLRTPWIRWGGPRYF	TGTGCCAGCAGTCTCCGTACCCCCTGGATCAGGTGGGGGGGGCCTCGGTACTTC	-	few	TRBJ2-5	TRBV6-5
CASSVGPELQETQYF	TGTGCCAGCAGCGTAGGGCCAGAATTACAAGAGACCCAGTACTTC	-	-	TRBJ2-5	TRBV13